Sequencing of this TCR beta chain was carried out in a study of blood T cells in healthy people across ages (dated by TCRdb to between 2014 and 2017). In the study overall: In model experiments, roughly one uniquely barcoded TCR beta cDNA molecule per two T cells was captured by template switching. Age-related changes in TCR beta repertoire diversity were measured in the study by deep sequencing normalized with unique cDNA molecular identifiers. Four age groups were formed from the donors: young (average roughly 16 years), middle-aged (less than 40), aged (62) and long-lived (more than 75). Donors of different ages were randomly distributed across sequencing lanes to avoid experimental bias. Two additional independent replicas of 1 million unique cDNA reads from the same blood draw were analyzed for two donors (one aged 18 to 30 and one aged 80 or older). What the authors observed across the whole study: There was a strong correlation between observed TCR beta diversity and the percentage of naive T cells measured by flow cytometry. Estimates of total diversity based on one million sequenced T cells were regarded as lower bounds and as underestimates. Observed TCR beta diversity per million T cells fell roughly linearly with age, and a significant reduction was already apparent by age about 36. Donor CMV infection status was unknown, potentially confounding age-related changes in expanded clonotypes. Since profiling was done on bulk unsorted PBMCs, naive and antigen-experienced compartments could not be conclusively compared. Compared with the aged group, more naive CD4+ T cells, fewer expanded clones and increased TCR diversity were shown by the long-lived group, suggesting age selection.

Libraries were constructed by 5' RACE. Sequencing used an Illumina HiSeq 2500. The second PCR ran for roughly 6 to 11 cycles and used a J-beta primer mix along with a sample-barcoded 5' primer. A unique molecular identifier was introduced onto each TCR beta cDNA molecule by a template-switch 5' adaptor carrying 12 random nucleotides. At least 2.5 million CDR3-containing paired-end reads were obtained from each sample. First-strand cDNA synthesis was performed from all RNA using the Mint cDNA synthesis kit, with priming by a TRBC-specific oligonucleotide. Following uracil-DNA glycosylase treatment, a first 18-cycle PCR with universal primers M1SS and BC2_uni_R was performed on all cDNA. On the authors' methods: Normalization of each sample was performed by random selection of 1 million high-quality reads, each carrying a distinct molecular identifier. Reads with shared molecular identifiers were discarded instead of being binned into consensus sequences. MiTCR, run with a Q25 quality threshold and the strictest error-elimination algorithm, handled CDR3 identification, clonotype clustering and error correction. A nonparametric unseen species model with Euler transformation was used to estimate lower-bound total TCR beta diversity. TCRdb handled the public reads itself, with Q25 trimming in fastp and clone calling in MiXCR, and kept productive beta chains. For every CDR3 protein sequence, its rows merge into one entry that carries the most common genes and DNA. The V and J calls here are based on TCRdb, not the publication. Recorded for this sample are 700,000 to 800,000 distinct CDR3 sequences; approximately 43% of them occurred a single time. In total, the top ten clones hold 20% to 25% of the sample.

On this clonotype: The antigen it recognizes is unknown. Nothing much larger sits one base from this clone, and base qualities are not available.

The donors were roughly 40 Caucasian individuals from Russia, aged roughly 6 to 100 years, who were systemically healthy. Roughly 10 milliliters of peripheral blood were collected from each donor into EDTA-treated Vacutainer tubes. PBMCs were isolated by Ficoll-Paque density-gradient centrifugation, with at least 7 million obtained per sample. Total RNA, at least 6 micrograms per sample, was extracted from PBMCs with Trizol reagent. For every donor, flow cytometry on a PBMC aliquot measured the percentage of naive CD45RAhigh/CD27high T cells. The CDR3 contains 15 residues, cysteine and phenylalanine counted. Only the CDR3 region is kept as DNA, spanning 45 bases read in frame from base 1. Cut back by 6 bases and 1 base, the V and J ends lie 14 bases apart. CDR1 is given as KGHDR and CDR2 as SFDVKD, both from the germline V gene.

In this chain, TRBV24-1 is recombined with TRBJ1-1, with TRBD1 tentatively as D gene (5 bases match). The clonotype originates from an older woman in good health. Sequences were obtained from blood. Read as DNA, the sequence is TGTGCCACCAGTCTCCCCGACAGCGAGAACACTGAAGCTTTCTTT. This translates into CATSLPDSENTEAFF.